This T cell receptor beta chain was sequenced during a study of vaccination and CD4 T cells after COVID-19. Cultured CD4+ T cells had their DNA profiled by the Oncomine TCR Beta short-read assay. TCRdb fed the PCR reads into MiXCR, producing one record per CDR3 protein. This table holds approximately 11,000 distinct CDR3 sequences, 50% to 75% found once. To note about this clonotype: The antigen remains undetermined.

Treatment: approximately nine-day PBMC culture with coronavirus spike peptide pools or control peptides (ViraFEST assay). Negative-selection isolation of CD4+ T cells was performed after 10 days of culture. Input material: CD4+ T cells from blood, cultured in vitro. This clonotype was obtained from a human donor who had recovered from COVID-19.

As DNA, the CDR3 is TGCGCCAGCAGCCAAACAGCGACAGATACGCAGTATTTT. Its translation is CASSQTATDTQYF. The rearrangement uses TRBV4-1 and TRBJ2-3; D remains ambiguous. V gave up 2 bases and J gave up 3 bases, with 6 bases separating them. The CDR3 has 13 amino acids. CDR1 MGHRA and CDR2 YSYEKL come from the germline V gene.